These 20 T cell receptor beta chains share one sample of origin, sequenced in a study of CDR3 diversity in severe acne. In TCRdb, the PCR reads were re-called with MiXCR into one record per CDR3 protein. The sample holds 97,000 or so distinct CDR3 sequences, 45% to 60% seen once. Sequenced sample: blood. These receptors all come from a male donor with acne.

The chain links TRBV10-2 to TRBJ2-6; D is perhaps TRBD1 (6 bases). The CDR3 is 12 amino acids. CDR1 WSHSY and CDR2 SAAADI come from the germline V gene. Deletions cut 4 bases from V and 13 bases from J, with 11 bases between. CDR3 bases: TGCGCCAGCAGTGGACAGGTCGGAGTCCTGACTTTC. Amino acids: CASSGQVGVLTF.

The V and J genes are TRBV6-1 and TRBJ2-2, with D hard to call. Germline CDR1 and CDR2: MNHNS and SASEGT. This CDR3 has 11 amino acids. Trimming left V 7 bases short and J 9 bases short, with 9 bases between. The CDR3 reads CASTFNRELFF. The CDR3, as DNA: TGTGCCAGCACTTTTAACAGGGAGCTGTTTTTT.

The chain joins TRBV15 to TRBJ1-5; D may be TRBD1 (5 bases). With 5 bases removed from V and 2 bases from J, the gap between germline ends came to 22 bases. Germline CDR1 and CDR2: LNHNV and YYDKDF (reference sequence). The CDR3 contains 18 residues. CDR3 in DNA: TGTGCCACCAGCGACACGCCAGGGAAACTTATAGGCAATCAGCCCCAGCATTTT. It is translated as CATSDTPGKLIGNQPQHF.

In this sample, this clonotype turned up a few times. The rearrangement uses TRBV5-4 and TRBJ1-1; the D gene is possibly TRBD1 (5 bases). Looked up from germline, CDR1 is SGHNT and CDR2 is YYREEE (reference sequence). This CDR3 is 12 amino acids long. V was trimmed by 4 bases and J by 6 bases, leaving 10 bases between them. CDR3 region: CASSRTGAEAFF. The CDR3, as DNA: TGTGCCAGCAGCCGGACGGGGGCTGAAGCTTTCTTT. Full variable domain (missing parts from reference TRBV5-4 and TRBJ1-1): ETGVTQSPTHLIKTRGQQVTLRCSSQSGHNTVSWYQQALGQGPQFIFQYYREEENGRGNFPPRFSGLQFPNYSSELNVNALELDDSALYLCASSRTGAEAFFGQGTRLTVV.

Many counts were recorded for this clonotype. Germline and junction disagree at one end, which may indicate a read error. The chain employs TRBV27 and TRBJ2-2, with 10 bases that match TRBD2. Germline V gene data show CDR1 as MNHEY and CDR2 as SMNVEV (reference sequence). The CDR3 runs to 14 residues. The CDR3 nucleotides are TGTGCCAGCACACTAGCGGGATTTAGCGGGGAGATGTTTTTT. As protein: CASTLAGFSGEMFF.

The chain joins TRBV10-3 to TRBJ1-4, with 8 bases identical to TRBD1. The CDR3 consists of 17 residues. Germline CDR1 ENHRY, CDR2 SYGVKD. Trimming took 10 bases from V and 7 from J; bases not matched to a gene: 20. The CDR3 loop is CASSVDGQGAQGEKLFF. The CDR3 DNA reads TGTGCCAGTTCAGTAGACGGCCAGGGGGCGCAGGGTGAAAAACTGTTTTTT.

This clonotype was seen more than once but under ten times. The CDR3 sequence is CASLGGARTDTQYF. The CDR3 nucleotides read TGTGCCAGTCTCGGGGGGGCCCGCACAGATACGCAGTATTTT. The J gene is TRBJ2-3, the V gene TRBV2; TRBD2 matches 8 bases. Germline-derived CDR1 and CDR2 are SNHLY and FYNNEI. The CDR3 length is 14 residues. V lost 9 bases and J lost 1; bases outside the gene matches: 6.

This clonotype was detected once. The CDR3 carries no conserved terminal phenylalanine or tryptophan, so it likely arises from a read error. V is TRBV4-1 and J is TRBJ2-7, with 7 bases identical to TRBD2. This CDR3 contains 15 residues. V trimming: 5 bases; J trimming: 6 bases; junction bases outside the gene matches: 13. Germline CDR1 is MGHRA and CDR2 is YSYEKL. CDR3 protein: CASSYRLAQSPEQYL. In DNA, the CDR3 is TGCGCCAGCAGCTACCGACTAGCCCAATCCCCCGAGCAGTACCTC.

This clonotype showed up just a few times. The V and J genes are TRBV7-9 and TRBJ2-1; tentative D call: TRBD2 (6 bases). This CDR3 region has 14 residues. Between the trimmed V and J ends, which lost 3 bases and 2 bases, there was a span of 8 bases. The germline V gene encodes CDR1 SEHNR and CDR2 FQNEAQ (reference sequence). The CDR3 region has the DNA TGTGCCAGCAGCTTGGAGGGCCCCTACAATGAGCAGTTCTTC. It codes for CASSLEGPYNEQFF.

The chain joins TRBV7-2 to TRBJ2-7, with TRBD1 matching 8 bases. The V and J ends lost 2 bases and 2 bases, in that order; junction bases with no gene match: 2. The CDR3 sequence is 14 residues long. Germline values: CDR1 SGHTA, CDR2 FQGNSA. CDR3 in amino acids: CASSLWDRTYEQYF. Here the CDR3 DNA reads TGTGCCAGCAGCTTATGGGACAGGACCTACGAGCAGTACTTC.

The chain has TRBV29-1 and TRBJ1-5; D perhaps matches TRBD1 (5 bases). The length of the CDR3 is 13 residues. Trimming took 4 bases from V and 5 from J, leaving 12 bases between them. Germline-derived CDR1 and CDR2 are SQVTM and ANQGSEA. In DNA form, the CDR3 reads TGCAGCGTTGGGGGGGTATACGATCAGCCCCAGCATTTT. Its translation is CSVGGVYDQPQHF.

The genes are TRBV2 and TRBJ1-5, with 7 bases identical to TRBD1. The CDR3 is made up of 14 amino acids. With 8 bases clipped from V and 1 base from J, the junction kept 5 bases outside the gene matches. Germline V gene data show CDR1 as SNHLY and CDR2 as FYNNEI. The CDR3 nucleotides read TGTGCCAGCCAGGGACAGTTGAGCAATCAGCCCCAGCATTTT. Protein product: CASQGQLSNQPQHF.

V is TRBV3-1 and J is TRBJ2-1; D perhaps matches TRBD1 (5 bases). Germline-derived CDR1 and CDR2 are LGHDT and YNNKEL (reference sequence). With 1 base removed from V and 6 bases from J, the gap between germline ends came to 7 bases. The CDR3 has 13 residues. The CDR3 loop reads CASSQGTRNEQFF. Written as DNA, the CDR3 is TGTGCCAGCAGCCAAGGGACACGCAATGAGCAGTTCTTC.

The chain joins TRBV2 to TRBJ2-2; TRBD2 aligns across 14 bases. CDR3 size: 18 residues. Per germline, CDR1 SNHLY and CDR2 FYNNEI. V dropped 8 bases and J dropped 4; count of bases not matched to a gene: 12. The CDR3 DNA sequence: TGTGCCAGCGGTCCGACTAGCGGGAGGGCCCTCGCCACCGGGGAGCTGTTTTTT. Amino acids: CASGPTSGRALATGELFF.

The chain carries TRBV7-2 and TRBJ2-7; 10 bases map to TRBD2. J was trimmed by 4 bases and V by 4 bases; bases with no gene match: 7. This CDR3 is 15 amino acids long. CDR1 is SGHTA and CDR2 is FQGNSA in the germline V gene. The CDR3 protein is CASSYTGTSVYEQYF. The CDR3 coding sequence is TGTGCCAGCAGCTATACCGGGACTAGCGTGTACGAGCAGTACTTC.

This clonotype occurred a few times. The CDR3 region is CASSIFTGIETQYF. CDR3 nucleotides: TGTGCCAGCAGTATCTTTACAGGGATAGAGACCCAGTACTTC. This chain links TRBV6-5 with TRBJ2-5, with D possibly being TRBD1 (6 bases). This CDR3 is built from 14 residues. CDR1 and CDR2 (germline): MNHEY, SVGAGI. V was pared by 5 bases and J by 4 bases, with 14 bases between.

This clonotype was counted a few times. The rearrangement links TRBV19 to TRBJ2-4, with D unresolved. The CDR3 is made up of 17 amino acids. CDR1 and CDR2 (germline): LNHDA, SQIVND (reference sequence). Deletions cut 0 bases from V and 2 bases from J, with 14 bases between. For the CDR3, the DNA is TGTGCCAGTAGTATAGAGGGCCCAGGAAGGACCAAAAACATTCAGTACTTC. It specifies CASSIEGPGRTKNIQYF.

This clonotype was counted a few times. The chain has TRBV7-9 and TRBJ2-5, with TRBD2 matching 11 bases. Losses at the gene ends were 5 bases for V and 3 bases for J; bases not matched to a gene: 5. Germline V gene lookup returns CDR1 SEHNR and CDR2 FQNEAQ (reference sequence). This CDR3 region has 15 residues. CDR3 DNA sequence: TGTGCCAGCAGCCGAACTAGCGGGAGAAAAGAGACCCAGTACTTC. Its protein is CASSRTSGRKETQYF.

This clonotype has only one observation. V is TRBV20-1 and J is TRBJ2-1; 8 bases are a match to TRBD2. Germline V gene lookup returns CDR1 DFQATT and CDR2 SNEGSKA (reference sequence). V lost 3 bases to trimming and J lost 7 bases; unmatched junction nucleotides: 2. The CDR3 length is 12 residues. CDR3 sequence reads: CSASGRGNEQFF. CDR3 bases: TGCAGTGCTAGCGGGAGGGGGAATGAGCAGTTCTTC.

This clonotype was counted ten times or more. This chain uses TRBV5-1 with TRBJ2-7; no definite D call. Trimming stripped 0 bases from V and 2 bases from J, with 12 bases between. CDR1 is SGHRS and CDR2 is YFSETQ in the germline V gene. CDR3 length equals 15 residues. The CDR3 loop reads CASSLEGHHTYEQYF. The CDR3 nucleotides are TGCGCCAGCAGCTTGGAGGGCCATCACACCTACGAGCAGTACTTC.